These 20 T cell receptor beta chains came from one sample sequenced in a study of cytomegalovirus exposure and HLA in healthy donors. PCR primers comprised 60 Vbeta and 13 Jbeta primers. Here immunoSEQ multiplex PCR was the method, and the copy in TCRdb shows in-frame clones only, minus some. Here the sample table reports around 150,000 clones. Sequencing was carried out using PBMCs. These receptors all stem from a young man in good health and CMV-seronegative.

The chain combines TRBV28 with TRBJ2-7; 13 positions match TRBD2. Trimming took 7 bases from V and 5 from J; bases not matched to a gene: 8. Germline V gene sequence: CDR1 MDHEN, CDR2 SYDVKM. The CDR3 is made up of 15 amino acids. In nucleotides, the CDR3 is TGTGCCAGCATCCCCTGGACTAGCGGGAGTAACGAGCAGTACTTC. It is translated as CASIPWTSGSNEQYF.

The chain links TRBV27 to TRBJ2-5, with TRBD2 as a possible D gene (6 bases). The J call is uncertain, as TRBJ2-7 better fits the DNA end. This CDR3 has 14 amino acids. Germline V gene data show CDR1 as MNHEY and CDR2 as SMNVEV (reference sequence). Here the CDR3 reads CASSAGRLSYEQYF. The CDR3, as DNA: TGTGCCAGCAGTGCAGGGAGGTTGTCCTACGAGCAGTACTTC.

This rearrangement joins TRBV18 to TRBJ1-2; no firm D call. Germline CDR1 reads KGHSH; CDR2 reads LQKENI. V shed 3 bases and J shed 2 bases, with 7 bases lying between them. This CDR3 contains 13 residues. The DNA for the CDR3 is TGTGCCAGCTCACCTAGTTTCAACTATGGCTACACCTTC. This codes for CASSPSFNYGYTF.

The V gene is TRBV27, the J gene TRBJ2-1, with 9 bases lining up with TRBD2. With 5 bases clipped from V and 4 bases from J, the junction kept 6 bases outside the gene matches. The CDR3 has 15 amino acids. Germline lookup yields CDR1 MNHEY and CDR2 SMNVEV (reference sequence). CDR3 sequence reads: CASSPRLAVYNEQFF. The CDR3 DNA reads TGTGCCAGCAGTCCCAGACTAGCGGTTTACAATGAGCAGTTCTTC.

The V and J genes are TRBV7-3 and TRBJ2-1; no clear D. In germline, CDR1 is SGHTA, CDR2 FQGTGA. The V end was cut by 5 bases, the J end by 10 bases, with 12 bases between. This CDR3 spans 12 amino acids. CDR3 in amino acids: CASSPDTLEQFF. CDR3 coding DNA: TGTGCCAGCAGCCCTGACACATTAGAGCAGTTCTTC.

The CDR3 coding sequence is TGTGCCAGCAGTGAACCGGTCTCTGGAAACACCATATATTTT. Residues: CASSEPVSGNTIYF. V is TRBV2 and J is TRBJ1-3; D gene ambiguous. Germline V CDR1 and CDR2: SNHLY, FYNNEI. This CDR3 has 14 amino acids. V was clipped by 2 bases and J by 0 bases, with 5 bases between them.

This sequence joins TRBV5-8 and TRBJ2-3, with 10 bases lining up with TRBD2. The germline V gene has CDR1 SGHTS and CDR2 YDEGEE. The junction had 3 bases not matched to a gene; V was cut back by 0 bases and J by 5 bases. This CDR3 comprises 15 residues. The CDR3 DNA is TGTGCCAGCAGCTTGGTTCGACTAGCGGGAGATACGCAGTATTTT. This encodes CASSLVRLAGDTQYF.

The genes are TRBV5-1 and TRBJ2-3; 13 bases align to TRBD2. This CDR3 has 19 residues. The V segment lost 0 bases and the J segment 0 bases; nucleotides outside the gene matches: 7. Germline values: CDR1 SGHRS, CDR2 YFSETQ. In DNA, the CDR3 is TGCGCCAGCAGCTTGGTGACTAGCGGGAGGTTGGGGAGCACAGATACGCAGTATTTT. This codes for CASSLVTSGRLGSTDTQYF.

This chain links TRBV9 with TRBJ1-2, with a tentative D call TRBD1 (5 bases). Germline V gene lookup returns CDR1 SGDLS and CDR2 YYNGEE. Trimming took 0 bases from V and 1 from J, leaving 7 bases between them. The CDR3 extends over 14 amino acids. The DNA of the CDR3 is TGTGCCAGCAGCGTAGAACAGGTTAACTATGGCTACACCTTC. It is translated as CASSVEQVNYGYTF.

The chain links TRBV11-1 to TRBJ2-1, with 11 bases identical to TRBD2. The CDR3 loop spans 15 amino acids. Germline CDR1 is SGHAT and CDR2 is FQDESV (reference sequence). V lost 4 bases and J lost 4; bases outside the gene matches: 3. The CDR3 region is CASSSVAGGYNEQFF. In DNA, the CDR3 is TGTGCCAGCAGCTCAGTAGCGGGAGGGTACAATGAGCAGTTCTTC.

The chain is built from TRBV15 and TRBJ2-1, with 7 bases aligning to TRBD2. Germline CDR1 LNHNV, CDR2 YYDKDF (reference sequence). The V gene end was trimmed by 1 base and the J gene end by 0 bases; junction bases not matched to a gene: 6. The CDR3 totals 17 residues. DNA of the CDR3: TGTGCCACCAGCAGAGTGGGTGGCGGGAGCTCCTACAATGAGCAGTTCTTC. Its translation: CATSRVGGGSSYNEQFF.

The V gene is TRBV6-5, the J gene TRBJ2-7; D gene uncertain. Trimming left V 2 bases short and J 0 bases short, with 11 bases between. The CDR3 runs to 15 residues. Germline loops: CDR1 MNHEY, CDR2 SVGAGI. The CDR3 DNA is TGTGCCAGCAGTTACACGCGTGGTAGCTCCTACGAGCAGTACTTC. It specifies CASSYTRGSSYEQYF.

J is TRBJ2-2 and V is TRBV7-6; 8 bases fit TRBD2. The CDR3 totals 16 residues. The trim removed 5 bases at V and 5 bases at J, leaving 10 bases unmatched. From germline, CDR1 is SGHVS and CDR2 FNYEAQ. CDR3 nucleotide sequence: TGTGCCAGCAGCCAAACCAGCGGGAGCGGGACCGGGGAGCTGTTTTTT. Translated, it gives CASSQTSGSGTGELFF.

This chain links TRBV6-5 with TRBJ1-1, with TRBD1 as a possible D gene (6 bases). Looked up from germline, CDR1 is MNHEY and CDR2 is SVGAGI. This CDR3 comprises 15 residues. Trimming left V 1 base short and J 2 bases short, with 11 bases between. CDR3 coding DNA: TGTGCCAGCAGTTACTTTGGGGGCGTTAACACTGAAGCTTTCTTT. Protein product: CASSYFGGVNTEAFF.

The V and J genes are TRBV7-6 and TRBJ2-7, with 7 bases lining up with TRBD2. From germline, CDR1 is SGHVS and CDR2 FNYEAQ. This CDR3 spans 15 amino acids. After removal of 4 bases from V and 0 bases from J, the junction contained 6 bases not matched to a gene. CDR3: CASSSLGGSSYEQYF. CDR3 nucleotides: TGTGCCAGCAGCTCCCTTGGCGGGAGCTCCTACGAGCAGTACTTC.

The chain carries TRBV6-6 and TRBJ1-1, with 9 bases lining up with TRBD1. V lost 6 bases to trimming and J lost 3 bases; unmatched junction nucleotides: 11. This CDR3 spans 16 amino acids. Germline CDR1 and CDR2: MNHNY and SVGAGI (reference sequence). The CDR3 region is CASSSDRGGGYTEAFF. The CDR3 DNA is TGTGCCAGCAGCTCGGACAGGGGAGGAGGGTACACTGAAGCTTTCTTT.

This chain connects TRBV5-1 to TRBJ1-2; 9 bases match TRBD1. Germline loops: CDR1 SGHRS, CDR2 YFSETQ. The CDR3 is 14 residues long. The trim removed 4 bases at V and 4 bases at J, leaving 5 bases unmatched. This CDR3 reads CASSRTGEAYGYTF. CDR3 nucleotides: TGCGCCAGCAGCCGGACAGGGGAGGCCTATGGCTACACCTTC.

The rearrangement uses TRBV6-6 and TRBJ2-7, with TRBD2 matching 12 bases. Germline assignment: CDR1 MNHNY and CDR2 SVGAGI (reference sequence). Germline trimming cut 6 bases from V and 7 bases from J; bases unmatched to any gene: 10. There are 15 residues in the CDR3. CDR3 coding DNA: TGTGCCAGCAGCCACCTAGCGGGAGGGCCTTATGAGCAGTACTTC. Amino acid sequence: CASSHLAGGPYEQYF.

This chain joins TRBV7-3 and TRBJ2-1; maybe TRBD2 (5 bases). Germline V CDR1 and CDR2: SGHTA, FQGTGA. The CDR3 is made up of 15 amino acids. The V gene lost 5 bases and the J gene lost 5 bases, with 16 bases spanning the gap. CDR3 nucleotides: TGTGCCAGCAGCCCCTCACTAGTTTTTAACAATGAGCAGTTCTTC. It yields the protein CASSPSLVFNNEQFF.

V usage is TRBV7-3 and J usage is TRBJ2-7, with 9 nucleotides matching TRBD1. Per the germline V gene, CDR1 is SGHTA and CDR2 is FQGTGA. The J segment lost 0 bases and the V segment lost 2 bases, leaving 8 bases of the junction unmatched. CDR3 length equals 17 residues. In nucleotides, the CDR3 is TGTGCCAGCAGCTTAGTTACAGGGGGCCGCGCCTCCTACGAGCAGTACTTC. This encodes CASSLVTGGRASYEQYF. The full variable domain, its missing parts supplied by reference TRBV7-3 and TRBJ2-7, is GAGVSQTPSNKVTEKGKYVELRCDPISGHTALYWYRQSLGQGPEFLIYFQGTGAADDSGLPNDRFFAVRPEGSVSTLKIQRTERGDSAVYLCASSLVTGGRASYEQYFGPGTRLTVT.